Sequencing of this TCR beta chain was carried out in a study of blood T cell repertoires in COVID-19. Turning to the study itself: COVID-19 samples from acute and convalescent phases originated in the United States, Italy and Spain. T cells, B-cell-depleted T cells, or PBMCs provided the cDNA or gDNA that served as material.

In the authors' methods: Scientists estimated how many nucleated cells there were by amplifying reference gene primers. Clones were sequenced by immunoSEQ multiplex PCR, and TCRdb holds only the in-frame ones, with some missing. The D gene and trimming were derived from the DNA, and the V and J assignments and clone size from that table. The data contain some 64,000 clones, approximately 91% of them singletons. The CDR3 has 15 amino acids. The V end was cut by 4 bases, the J end by 7 bases, with 18 bases between. CDR1 and CDR2 (germline): LGHNA, YSLEER. The chain links TRBV4-3 to TRBJ2-3; a weak D match, TRBD1 (7 bases). The receptor was isolated from a man aged 50 to 60 with active COVID-19. Sequencing was performed on peripheral blood. Written as DNA, the CDR3 is TGCGCCAGCAGCCGGTTTCGGGGGACAGAATATACGCAGTATTTT. Its translation is CASSRFRGTEYTQYF.